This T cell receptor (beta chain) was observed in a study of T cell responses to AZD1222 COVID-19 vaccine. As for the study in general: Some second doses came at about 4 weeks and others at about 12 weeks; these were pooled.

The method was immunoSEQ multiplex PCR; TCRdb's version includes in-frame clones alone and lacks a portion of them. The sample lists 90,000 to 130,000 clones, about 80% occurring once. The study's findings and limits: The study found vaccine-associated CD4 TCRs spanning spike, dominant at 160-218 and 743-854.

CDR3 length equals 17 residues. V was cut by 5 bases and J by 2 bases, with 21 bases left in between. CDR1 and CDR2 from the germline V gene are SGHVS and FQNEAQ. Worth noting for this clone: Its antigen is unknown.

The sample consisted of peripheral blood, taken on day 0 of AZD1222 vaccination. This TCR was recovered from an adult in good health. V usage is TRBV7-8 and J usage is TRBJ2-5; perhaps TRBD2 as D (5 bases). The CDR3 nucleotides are TGTGCCAGCAGCGGTACCCCGAAGGGAGCCGCACAAGAGACCCAGTACTTC. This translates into CASSGTPKGAAQETQYF.